The present T cell receptor (beta chain) was sequenced within a study of blood T cell repertoires in COVID-19. Study overall: Sources were T cells, B-cell-depleted T cells, or PBMCs; the material itself was cDNA or gDNA.

Authors' processing steps: Reference gene primer amplification gave estimated nucleated cell counts. The method was immunoSEQ multiplex PCR; TCRdb's version includes in-frame clones alone and lacks a portion of them. Clone size and V and J calls were adopted from that table, with D and trimming inferred from the DNA. The sample shows 15,000 or so clones, 87% of them seen only once. This clone was picked up one time. The V segment lost 1 base and the J segment 3 bases; nucleotides outside the gene matches: 13. Germline loops: CDR1 SGHAT, CDR2 FQNNGV. The CDR3 covers 18 residues. The sequenced sample consisted of peripheral blood. J is TRBJ2-3 and V is TRBV11-2, with TRBD2 identical over 7 bases. The sequence came from a man between 45 and 60 years old with active COVID-19. CDR3: CASSLASGVETLTDTQYF. The DNA for the CDR3 is TGTGCCAGCAGCTTAGCTAGCGGAGTTGAGACTCTGACAGATACGCAGTATTTT. Complete variable domain (other parts from reference TRBV11-2 and TRBJ2-3): EAGVAQSPRYKIIEKRQSVAFWCNPISGHATLYWYQQILGQGPKLLIQFQNNGVVDDSQLPKDRFSAERLKGVDSTLKIQPAKLEDSAVYLCASSLASGVETLTDTQYFGPGTRLTVL.